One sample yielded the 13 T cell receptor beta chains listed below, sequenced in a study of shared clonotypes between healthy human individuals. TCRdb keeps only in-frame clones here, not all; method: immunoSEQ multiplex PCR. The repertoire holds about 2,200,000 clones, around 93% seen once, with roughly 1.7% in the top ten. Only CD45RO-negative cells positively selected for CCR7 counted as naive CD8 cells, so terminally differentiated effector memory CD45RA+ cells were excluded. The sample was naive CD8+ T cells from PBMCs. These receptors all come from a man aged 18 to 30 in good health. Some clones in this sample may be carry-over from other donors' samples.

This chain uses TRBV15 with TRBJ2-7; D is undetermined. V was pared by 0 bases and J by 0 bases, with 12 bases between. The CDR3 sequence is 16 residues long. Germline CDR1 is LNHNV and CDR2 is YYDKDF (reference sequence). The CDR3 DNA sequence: TGTGCCACCAGCAGAGATTTTAGAAGAGACTCCTACGAGCAGTACTTC. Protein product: CATSRDFRRDSYEQYF.

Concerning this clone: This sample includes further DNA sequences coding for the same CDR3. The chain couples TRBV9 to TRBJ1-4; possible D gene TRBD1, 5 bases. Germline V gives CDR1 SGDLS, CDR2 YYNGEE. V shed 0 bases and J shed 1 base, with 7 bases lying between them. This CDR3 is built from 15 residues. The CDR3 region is CASSVGGGTNEKLFF. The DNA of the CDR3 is TGTGCCAGCAGCGTAGGTGGGGGAACTAATGAAAAACTGTTTTTT.

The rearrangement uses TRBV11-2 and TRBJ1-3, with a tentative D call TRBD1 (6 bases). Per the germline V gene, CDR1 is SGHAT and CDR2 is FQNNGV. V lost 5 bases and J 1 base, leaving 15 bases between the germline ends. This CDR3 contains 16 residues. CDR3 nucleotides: TGTGCCAGCAGCGTGAGGGCAGGGGATTCTGGAAACACCATATATTTT. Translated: CASSVRAGDSGNTIYF.

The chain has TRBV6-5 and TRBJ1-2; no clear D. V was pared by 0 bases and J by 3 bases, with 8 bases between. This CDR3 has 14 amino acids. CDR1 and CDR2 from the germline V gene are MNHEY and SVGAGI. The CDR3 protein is CASSYSAAHYGYTF. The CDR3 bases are TGTGCCAGCAGTTACTCGGCAGCCCACTATGGCTACACCTTC.

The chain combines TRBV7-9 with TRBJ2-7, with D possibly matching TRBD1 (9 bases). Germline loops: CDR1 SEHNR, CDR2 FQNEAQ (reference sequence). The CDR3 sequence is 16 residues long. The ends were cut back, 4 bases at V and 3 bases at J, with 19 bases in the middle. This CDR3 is CASSSSGGTGIYEQYF. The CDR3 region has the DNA TGTGCCAGCAGCTCGTCGGGGGGGACAGGGATCTACGAGCAGTACTTC. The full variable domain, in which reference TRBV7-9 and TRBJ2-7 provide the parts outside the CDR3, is DTGVSQNPRHKITKRGQNVTFRCDPISEHNRLYWYRQTLGQGPEFLTYFQNEAQLEKSRLLSDRFSAERPKGSFSTLEIQRTEQGDSAMYLCASSSSGGTGIYEQYFGPGTRLTVT.

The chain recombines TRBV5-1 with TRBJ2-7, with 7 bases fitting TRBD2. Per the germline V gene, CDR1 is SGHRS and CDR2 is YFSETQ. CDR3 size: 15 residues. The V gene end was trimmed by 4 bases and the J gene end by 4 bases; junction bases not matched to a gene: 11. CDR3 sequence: CASSIARESFYEQYF. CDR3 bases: TGCGCCAGCAGCATCGCGCGGGAGTCGTTTTACGAGCAGTACTTC.

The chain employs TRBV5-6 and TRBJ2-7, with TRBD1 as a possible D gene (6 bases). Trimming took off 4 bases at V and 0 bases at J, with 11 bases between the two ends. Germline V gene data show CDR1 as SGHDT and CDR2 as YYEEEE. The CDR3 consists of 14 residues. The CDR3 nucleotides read TGTGCCAGCAGCGGGACACCCAGCTCCTACGAGCAGTACTTC. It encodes CASSGTPSSYEQYF.

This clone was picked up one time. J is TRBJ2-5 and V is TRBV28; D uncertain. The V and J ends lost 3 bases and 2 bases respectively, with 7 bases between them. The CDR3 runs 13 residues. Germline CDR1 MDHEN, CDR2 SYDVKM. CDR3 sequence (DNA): TGTGCCAGCAGTTTCCACAGTCAAGAGACCCAGTACTTC. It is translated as CASSFHSQETQYF.

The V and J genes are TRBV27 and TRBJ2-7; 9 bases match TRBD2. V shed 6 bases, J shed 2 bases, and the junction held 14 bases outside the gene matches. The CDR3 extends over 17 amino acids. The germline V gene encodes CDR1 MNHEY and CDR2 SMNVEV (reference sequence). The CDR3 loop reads CASSLRPAGGPTYEQYF. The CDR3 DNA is TGTGCCAGCAGCCTCAGGCCGGCGGGAGGGCCTACCTACGAGCAGTACTTC.

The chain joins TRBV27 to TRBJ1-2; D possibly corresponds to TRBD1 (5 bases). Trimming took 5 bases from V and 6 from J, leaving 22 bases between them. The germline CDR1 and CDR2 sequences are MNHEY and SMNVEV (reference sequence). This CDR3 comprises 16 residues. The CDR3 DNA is TGTGCCAGCAGTCCAATCCCATCTCGGGCAGGGAATGGCTACACCTTC. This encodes CASSPIPSRAGNGYTF.

In DNA form, the CDR3 reads TGCGCCAGCAGCTTGTCGGAGGAGCTGTTTTTT. Its translation: CASSLSEELFF. The rearrangement joins TRBV5-1 to TRBJ2-2; D gene unclear. The CDR3 extends over 11 amino acids. V was shortened by 1 base and J by 10 bases, with 5 bases between the two germline ends. Germline V gene data show CDR1 as SGHRS and CDR2 as YFSETQ.

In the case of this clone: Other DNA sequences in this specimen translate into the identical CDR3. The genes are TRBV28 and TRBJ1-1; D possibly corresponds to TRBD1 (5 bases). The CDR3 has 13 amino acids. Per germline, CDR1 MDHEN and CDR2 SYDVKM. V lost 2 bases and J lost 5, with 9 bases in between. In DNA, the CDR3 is TGTGCCAGCAGTTTAGCAGGGTTTACTGAAGCTTTCTTT. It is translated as CASSLAGFTEAFF.

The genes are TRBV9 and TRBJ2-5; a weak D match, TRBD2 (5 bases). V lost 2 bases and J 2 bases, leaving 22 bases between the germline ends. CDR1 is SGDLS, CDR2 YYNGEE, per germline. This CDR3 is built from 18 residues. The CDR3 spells CASSVPTLGPATQETQYF. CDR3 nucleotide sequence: TGTGCCAGCAGCGTCCCAACACTAGGTCCGGCCACTCAAGAGACCCAGTACTTC.